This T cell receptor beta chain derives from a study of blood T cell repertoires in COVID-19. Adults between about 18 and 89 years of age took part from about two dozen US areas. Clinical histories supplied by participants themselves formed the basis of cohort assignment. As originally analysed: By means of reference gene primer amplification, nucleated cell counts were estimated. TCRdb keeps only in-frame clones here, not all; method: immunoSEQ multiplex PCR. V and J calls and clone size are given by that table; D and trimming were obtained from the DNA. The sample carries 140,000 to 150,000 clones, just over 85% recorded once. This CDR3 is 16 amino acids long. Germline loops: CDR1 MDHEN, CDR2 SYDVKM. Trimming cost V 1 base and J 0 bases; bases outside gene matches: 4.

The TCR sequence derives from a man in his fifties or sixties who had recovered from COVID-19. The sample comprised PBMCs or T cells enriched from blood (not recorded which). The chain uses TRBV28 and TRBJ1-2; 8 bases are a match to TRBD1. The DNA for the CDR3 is TGTGCCAGCAGTTTATCCCGGACAGGGTCTAACTATGGCTACACCTTC. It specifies CASSLSRTGSNYGYTF.